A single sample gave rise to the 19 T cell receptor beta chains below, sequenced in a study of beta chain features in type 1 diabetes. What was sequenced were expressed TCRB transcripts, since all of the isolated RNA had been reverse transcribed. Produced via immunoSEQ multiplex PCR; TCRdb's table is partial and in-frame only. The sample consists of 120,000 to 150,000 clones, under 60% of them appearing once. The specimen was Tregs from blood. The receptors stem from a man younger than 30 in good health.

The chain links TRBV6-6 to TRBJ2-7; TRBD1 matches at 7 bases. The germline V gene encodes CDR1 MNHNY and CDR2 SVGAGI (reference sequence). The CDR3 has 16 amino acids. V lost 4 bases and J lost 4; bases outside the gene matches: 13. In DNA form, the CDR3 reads TGTGCCAGCAGTTCACCGAGAACAGGGGCGGCTTACGAGCAGTACTTC. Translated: CASSSPRTGAAYEQYF.

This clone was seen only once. CDR3: CASSQVGGADTQYF. The CDR3 DNA sequence: TGTGCCAGCAGCCAAGTAGGGGGGGCAGATACGCAGTATTTT. The chain joins TRBV2 to TRBJ2-3; possible D gene TRBD2, 7 bases. V was trimmed by 6 bases and J by 4 bases, leaving 14 bases between them. Looked up from germline, CDR1 is SNHLY and CDR2 is FYNNEI. The CDR3 is made up of 14 amino acids.

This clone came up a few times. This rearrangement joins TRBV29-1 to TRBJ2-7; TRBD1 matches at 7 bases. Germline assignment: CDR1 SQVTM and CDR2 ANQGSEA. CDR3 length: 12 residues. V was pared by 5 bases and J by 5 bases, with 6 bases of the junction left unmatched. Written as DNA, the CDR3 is TGCAGCGTTTTCGACAGGGAGAACGAGCAGTACTTC. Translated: CSVFDRENEQYF.

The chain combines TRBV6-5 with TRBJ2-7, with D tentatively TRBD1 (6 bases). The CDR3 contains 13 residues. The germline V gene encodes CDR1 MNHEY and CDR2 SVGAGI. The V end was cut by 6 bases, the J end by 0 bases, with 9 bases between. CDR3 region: CASRKQGSYEQYF. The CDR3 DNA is TGTGCCAGCAGGAAACAGGGCTCCTACGAGCAGTACTTC.

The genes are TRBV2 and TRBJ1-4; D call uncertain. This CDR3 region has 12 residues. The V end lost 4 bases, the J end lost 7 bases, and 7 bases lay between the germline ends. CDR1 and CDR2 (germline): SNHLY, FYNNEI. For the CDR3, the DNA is TGTGCCAGCAGTGGTAACGGTGAAAAACTGTTTTTT. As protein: CASSGNGEKLFF.

CDR3 bases: TGTGCCAGCAGCTTAGTCACCAGGAACTATGGCTACACCTTC. Encoded protein: CASSLVTRNYGYTF. The chain recombines TRBV7-2 with TRBJ1-2; no firm D call. Germline assignment: CDR1 SGHTA and CDR2 FQGNSA. The CDR3 is 14 residues long. Between the trimmed V and J ends, which lost 1 base and 2 bases, there was a span of 8 bases. The entire variable domain, with the rest obtained from reference TRBV7-2 and TRBJ1-2, is as follows: GAGVSQSPSNKVTEKGKDVELRCDPISGHTALYWYRQSLGQGLEFLIYFQGNSAPDKSGLPSDRFSAERTGGSVSTLTIQRTQQEDSAVYLCASSLVTRNYGYTFGSGTRLTVV.

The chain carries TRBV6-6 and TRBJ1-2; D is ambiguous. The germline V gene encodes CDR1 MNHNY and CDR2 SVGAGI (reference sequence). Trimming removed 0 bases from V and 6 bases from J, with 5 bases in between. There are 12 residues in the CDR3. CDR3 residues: CASSYSRDGYTF. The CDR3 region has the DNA TGTGCCAGCAGTTACTCGAGGGATGGCTACACCTTC.

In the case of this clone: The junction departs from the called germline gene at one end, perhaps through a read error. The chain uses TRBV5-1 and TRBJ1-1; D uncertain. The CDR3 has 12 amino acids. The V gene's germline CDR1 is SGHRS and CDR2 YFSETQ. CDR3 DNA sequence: TGCGCCAGCAGATTGGAAGGACGGGGAGCTTTCTTT. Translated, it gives CASRLEGRGAFF.

CDR3 sequence (DNA): TGCAGCGTTCTTCGTGTTAGCGGGGCCGAGCAGTACTTC. Translating gives CSVLRVSGAEQYF. This sequence joins TRBV29-1 and TRBJ2-7; 8 bases are shared with TRBD2. CDR3 length: 13 amino acids. Germline V CDR1 and CDR2: SQVTM, ANQGSEA. J gave up 6 bases and V 5 bases, and 9 bases lay outside the gene matches.

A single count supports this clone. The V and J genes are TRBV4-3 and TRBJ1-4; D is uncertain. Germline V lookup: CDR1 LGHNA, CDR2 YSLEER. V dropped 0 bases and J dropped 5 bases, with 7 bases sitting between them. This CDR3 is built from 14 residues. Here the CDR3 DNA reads TGCGCCAGCAGCCAAGACCCCAGAAATGAAAAACTGTTTTTT. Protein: CASSQDPRNEKLFF.

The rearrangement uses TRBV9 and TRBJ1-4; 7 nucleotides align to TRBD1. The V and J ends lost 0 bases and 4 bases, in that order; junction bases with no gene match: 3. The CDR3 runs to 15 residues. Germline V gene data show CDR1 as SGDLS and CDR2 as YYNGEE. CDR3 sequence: CASSVGGTVNEKLFF. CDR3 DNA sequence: TGTGCCAGCAGCGTAGGCGGGACAGTTAATGAAAAACTGTTTTTT.

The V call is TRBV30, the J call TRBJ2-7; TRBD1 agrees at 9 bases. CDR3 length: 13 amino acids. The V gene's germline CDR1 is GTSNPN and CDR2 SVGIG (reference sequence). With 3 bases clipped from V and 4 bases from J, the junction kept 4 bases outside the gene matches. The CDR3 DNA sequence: TGTGCCTGGAGGGACAGGGGAGCTTACGAGCAGTACTTC. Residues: CAWRDRGAYEQYF.

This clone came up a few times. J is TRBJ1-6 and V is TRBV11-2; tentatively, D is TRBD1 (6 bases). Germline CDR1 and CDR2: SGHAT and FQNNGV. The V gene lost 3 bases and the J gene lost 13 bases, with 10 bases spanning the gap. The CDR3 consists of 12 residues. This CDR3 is CASSFNQGPLHF. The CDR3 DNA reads TGTGCCAGCAGCTTCAACCAGGGGCCCCTCCACTTT.

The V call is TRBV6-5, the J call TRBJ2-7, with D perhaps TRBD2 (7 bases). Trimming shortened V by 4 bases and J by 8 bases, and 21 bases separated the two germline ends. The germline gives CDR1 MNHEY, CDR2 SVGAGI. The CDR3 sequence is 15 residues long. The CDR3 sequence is CASSWGISGGAKQYF. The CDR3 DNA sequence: TGTGCCAGCAGTTGGGGAATATCGGGGGGCGCGAAGCAGTACTTC.

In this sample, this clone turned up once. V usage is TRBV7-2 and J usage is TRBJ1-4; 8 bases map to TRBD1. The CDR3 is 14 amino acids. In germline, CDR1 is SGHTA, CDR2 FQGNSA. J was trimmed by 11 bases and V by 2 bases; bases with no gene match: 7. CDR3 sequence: CASSLTQGAGKLFF. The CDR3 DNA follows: TGTGCCAGCAGCTTAACGCAGGGGGCTGGGAAACTGTTTTTT.

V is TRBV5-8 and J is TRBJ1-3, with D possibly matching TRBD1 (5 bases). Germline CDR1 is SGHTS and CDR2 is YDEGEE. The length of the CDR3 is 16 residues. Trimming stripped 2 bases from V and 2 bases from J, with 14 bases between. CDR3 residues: CASSFSSGYPGNTIYF. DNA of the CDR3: TGTGCCAGCAGCTTCTCTTCAGGGTACCCTGGAAACACCATATATTTT.

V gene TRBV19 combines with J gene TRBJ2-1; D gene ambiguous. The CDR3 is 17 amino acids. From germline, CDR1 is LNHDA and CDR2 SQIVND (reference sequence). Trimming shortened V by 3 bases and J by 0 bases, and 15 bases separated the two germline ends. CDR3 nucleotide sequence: TGTGCCAGTAGTATCCCCGGTAGCTTCAACTCCTACAATGAGCAGTTCTTC. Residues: CASSIPGSFNSYNEQFF.

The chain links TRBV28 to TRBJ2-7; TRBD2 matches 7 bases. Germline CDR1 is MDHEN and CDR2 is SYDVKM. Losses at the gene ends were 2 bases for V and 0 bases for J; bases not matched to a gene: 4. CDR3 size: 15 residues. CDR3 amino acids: CASSLGGGSSYEQYF. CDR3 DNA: TGTGCCAGCAGTTTAGGGGGGGGTAGCTCCTACGAGCAGTACTTC.

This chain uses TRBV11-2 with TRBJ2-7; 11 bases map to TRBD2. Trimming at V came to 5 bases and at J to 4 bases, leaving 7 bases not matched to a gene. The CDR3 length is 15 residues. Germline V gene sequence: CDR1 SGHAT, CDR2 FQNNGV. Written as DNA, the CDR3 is TGTGCCAGCAGCCCCCATACTAGCGGGAGATACGAGCAGTACTTC. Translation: CASSPHTSGRYEQYF.